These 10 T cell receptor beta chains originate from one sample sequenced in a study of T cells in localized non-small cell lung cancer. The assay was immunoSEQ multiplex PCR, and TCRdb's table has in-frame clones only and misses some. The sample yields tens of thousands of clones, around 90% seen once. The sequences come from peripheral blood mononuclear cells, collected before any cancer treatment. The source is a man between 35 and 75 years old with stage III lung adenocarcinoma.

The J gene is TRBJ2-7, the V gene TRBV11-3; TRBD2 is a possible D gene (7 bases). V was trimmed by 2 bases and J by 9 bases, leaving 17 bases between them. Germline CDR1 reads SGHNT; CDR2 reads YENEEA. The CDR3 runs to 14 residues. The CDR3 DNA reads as TGTGCCAGCAGCTTACTCGGGGGGCCCGGGGGGCAGTACTTC. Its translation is CASSLLGGPGGQYF. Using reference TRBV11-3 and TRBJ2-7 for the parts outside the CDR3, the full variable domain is EAGVVQSPRYKIIEKKQPVAFWCNPISGHNTLYWYLQNLGQGPELLIRYENEEAVDDSQLPKDRFSAERLKGVDSTLKIQPAELGDSAVYLCASSLLGGPGGQYFGPGTRLTVT.

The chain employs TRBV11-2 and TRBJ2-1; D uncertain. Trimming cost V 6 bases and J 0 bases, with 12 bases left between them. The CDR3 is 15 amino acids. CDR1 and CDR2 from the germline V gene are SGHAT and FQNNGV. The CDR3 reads CASSFSDSSYNEQFF. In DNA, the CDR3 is TGTGCCAGCAGTTTCTCTGATAGCTCCTACAATGAGCAGTTCTTC.

This CDR3 is CASSPPGTGYEQYF. The CDR3 DNA follows: TGTGCCAGCTCACCACCCGGGACAGGGTACGAGCAGTACTTC. This chain uses TRBV18 with TRBJ2-7; 9 positions match TRBD1. V lost 0 bases, J lost 4 bases, and 1 base stayed unmatched. Germline V gene data show CDR1 as KGHSH and CDR2 as LQKENI. This CDR3 is 14 amino acids long.

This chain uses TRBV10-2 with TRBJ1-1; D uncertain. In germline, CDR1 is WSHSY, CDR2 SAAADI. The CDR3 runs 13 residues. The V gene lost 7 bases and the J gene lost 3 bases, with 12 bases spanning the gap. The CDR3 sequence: CASNPSRDTEAFF. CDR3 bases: TGCGCCAGCAACCCCTCGCGGGACACTGAAGCTTTCTTT.

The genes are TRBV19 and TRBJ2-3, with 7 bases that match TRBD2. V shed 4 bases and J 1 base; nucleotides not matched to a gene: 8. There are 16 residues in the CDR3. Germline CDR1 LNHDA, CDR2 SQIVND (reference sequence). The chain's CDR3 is CASSKALGRGTDTQYF. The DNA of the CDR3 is TGTGCCAGTAGTAAGGCCCTGGGGAGGGGCACAGATACGCAGTATTTT.

The chain's CDR3 is CASSMGGGLGETQYF. The CDR3 DNA follows: TGCGCCAGCAGCATGGGGGGGGGCCTGGGAGAGACCCAGTACTTC. This chain joins TRBV4-3 and TRBJ2-5; tentative D call: TRBD2 (7 bases). The V and J ends lost 5 bases and 4 bases respectively, with 17 bases between them. The germline V gene has CDR1 LGHNA and CDR2 YSLEER. The CDR3 has 15 residues.

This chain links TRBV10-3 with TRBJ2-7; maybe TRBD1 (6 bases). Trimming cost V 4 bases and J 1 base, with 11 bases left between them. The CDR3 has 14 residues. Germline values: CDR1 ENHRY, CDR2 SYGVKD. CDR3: CAISGTATSYEQYF. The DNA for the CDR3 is TGTGCCATCAGTGGGACAGCTACATCCTACGAGCAGTACTTC.

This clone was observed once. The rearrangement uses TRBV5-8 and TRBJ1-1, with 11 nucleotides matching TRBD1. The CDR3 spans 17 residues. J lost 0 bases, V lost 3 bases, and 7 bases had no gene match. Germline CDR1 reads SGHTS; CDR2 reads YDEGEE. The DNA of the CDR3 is TGTGCCAGCAGCTCCTCCGGGACAGGGGGTTTGAACACTGAAGCTTTCTTT. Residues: CASSSSGTGGLNTEAFF.

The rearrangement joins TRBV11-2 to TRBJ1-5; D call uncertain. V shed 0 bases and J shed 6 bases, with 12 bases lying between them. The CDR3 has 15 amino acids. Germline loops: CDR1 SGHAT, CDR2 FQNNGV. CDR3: CASSLDYGGIQPQHF. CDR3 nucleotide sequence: TGTGCCAGCAGCTTAGATTACGGTGGGATTCAGCCCCAGCATTTT.

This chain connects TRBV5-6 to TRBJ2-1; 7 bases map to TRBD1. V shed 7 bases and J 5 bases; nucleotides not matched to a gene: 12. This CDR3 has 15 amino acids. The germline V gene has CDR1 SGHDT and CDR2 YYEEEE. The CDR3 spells CASFLLGQRNNEQFF. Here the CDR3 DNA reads TGTGCCAGCTTTCTTTTGGGACAGAGAAACAATGAGCAGTTCTTC. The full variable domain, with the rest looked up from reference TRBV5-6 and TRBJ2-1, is DAGVTQSPTHLIKTRGQQVTLRCSPKSGHDTVSWYQQALGQGPQFIFQYYEEEERQRGNFPDRFSGHQFPNYSSELNVNALLLGDSALYLCASFLLGQRNNEQFFGPGTRLTVL.